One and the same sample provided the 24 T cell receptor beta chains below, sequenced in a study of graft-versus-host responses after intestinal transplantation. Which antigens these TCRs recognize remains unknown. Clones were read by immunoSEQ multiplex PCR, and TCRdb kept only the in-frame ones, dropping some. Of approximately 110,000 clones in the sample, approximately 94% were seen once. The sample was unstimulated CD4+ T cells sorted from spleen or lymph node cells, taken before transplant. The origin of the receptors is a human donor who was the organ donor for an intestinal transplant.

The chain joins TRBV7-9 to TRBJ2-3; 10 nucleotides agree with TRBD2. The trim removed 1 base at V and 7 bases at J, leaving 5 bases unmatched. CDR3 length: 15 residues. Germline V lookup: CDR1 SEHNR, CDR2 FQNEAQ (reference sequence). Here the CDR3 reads CASSLVLAGKNTQYF. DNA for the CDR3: TGTGCCAGCAGCTTAGTACTAGCGGGAAAGAATACGCAGTATTTT.

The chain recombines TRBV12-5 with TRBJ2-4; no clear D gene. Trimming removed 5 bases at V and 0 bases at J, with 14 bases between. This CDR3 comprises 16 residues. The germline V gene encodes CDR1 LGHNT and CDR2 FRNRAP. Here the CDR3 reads CASGVRLPVAKNIQYF. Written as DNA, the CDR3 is TGTGCTAGTGGTGTCAGACTTCCAGTAGCCAAAAACATTCAGTACTTC.

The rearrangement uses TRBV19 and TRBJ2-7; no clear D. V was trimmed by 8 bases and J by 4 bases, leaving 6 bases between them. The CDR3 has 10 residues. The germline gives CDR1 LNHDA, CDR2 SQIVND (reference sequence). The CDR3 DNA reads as TGTGCCAGTCTGGAATACGAGCAGTACTTC. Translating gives CASLEYEQYF.

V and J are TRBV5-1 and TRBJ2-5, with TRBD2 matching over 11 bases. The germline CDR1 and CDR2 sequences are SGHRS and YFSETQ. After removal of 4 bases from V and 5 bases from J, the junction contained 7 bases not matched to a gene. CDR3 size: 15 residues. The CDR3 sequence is CASSPGLAASETQYF. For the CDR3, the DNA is TGCGCCAGCAGCCCGGGACTAGCGGCGTCGGAGACCCAGTACTTC.

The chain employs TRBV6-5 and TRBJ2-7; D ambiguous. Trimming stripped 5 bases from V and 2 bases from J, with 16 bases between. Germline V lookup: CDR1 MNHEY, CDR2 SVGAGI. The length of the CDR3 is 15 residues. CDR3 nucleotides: TGTGCCAGCAGTCCACCGGGCCCCCCTGCCTACGAGCAGTACTTC. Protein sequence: CASSPPGPPAYEQYF.

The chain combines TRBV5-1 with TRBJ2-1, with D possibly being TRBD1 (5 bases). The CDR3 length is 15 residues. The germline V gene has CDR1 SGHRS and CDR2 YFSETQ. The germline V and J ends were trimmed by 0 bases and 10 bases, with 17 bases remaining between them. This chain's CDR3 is CASSLGGSRWTEQFF. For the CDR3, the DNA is TGCGCCAGCAGCTTGGGGGGCAGCCGCTGGACCGAGCAGTTCTTC. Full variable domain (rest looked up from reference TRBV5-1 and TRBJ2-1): KAGVTQTPRYLIKTRGQQVTLSCSPISGHRSVSWYQQTPGQGLQFLFEYFSETQRNKGNFPGRFSGRQFSNSRSEMNVSTLELGDSALYLCASSLGGSRWTEQFFGPGTRLTVL.

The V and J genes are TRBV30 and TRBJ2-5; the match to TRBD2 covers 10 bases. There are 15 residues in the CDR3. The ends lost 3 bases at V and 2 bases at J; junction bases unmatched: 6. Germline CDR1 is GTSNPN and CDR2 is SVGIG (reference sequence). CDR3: CAWRPLAGAQETQYF. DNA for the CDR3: TGTGCCTGGAGGCCCCTAGCGGGAGCGCAAGAGACCCAGTACTTC.

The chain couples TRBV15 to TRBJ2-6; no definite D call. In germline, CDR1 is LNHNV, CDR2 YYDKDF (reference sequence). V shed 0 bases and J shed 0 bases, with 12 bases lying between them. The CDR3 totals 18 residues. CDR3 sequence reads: CATSRDQFFSSGANVLTF. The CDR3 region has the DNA TGTGCCACCAGCAGAGATCAGTTTTTCTCCTCTGGGGCCAACGTCCTGACTTTC.

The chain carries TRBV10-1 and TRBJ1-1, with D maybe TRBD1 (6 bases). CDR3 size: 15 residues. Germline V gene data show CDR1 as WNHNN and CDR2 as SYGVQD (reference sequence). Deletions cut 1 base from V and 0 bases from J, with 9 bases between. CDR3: CASSELRQVNTEAFF. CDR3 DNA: TGCGCCAGCAGTGAGTTACGACAGGTGAACACTGAAGCTTTCTTT.

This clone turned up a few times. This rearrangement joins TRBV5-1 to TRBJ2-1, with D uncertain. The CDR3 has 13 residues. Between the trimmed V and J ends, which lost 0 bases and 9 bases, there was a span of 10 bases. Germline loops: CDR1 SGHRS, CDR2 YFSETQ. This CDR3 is CASSLEGRTEQFF. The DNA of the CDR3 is TGCGCCAGCAGCTTGGAAGGGCGGACTGAGCAGTTCTTC.

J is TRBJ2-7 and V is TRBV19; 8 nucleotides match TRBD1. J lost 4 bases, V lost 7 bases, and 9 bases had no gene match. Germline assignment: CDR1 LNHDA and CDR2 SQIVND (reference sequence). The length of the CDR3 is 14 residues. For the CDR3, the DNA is TGTGCCAGTATTACGGGACAGGCACGGTACGAGCAGTACTTC. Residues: CASITGQARYEQYF.

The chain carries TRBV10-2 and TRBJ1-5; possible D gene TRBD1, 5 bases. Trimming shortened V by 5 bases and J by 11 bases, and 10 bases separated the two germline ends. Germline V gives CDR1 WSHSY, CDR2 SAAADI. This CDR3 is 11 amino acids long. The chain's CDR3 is CASSLGGAQHF. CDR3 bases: TGCGCCAGCAGTCTCGGGGGGGCCCAGCATTTT.

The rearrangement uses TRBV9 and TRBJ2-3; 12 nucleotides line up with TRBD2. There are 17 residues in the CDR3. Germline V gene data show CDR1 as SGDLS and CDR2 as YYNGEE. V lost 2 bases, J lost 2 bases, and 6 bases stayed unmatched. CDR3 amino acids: CASSVLGLAGTTDTQYF. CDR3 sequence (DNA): TGTGCCAGCAGCGTCCTAGGACTAGCGGGGACCACAGATACGCAGTATTTT.

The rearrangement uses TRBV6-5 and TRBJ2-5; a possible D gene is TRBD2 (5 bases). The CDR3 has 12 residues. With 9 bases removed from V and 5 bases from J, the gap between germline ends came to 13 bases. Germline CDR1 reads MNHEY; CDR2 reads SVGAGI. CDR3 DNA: TGTGCCAGTTCTAGCTTCCATGAGACCCAGTACTTC. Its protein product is CASSSFHETQYF.

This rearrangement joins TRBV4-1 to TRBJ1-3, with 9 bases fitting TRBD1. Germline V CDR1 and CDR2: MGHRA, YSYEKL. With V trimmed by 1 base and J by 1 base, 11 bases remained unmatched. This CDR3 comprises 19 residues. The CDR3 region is CASSQGGLGTGSSGNTIYF. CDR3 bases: TGCGCCAGCAGCCAAGGGGGTCTAGGGACAGGGTCTTCTGGAAACACCATATATTTT.

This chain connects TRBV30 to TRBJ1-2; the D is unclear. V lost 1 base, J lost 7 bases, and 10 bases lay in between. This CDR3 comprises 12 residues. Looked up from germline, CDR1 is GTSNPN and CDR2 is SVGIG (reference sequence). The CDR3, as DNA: TGTGCCTGGAGTGGAGTGACGGCTGGCTACACCTTC. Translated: CAWSGVTAGYTF.

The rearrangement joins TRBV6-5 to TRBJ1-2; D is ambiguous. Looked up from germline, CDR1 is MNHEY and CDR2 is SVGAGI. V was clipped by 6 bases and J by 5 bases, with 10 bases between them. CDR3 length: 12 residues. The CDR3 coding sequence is TGTGCCAGCAGCCAGAGGGAATATGGCTACACCTTC. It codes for CASSQREYGYTF.

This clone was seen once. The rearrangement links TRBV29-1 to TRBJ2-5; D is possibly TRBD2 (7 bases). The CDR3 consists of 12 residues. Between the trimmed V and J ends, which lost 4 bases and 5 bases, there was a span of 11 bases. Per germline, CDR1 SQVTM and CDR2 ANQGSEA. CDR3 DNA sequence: TGCAGCGTTGGCAGGGGAGGGGAGACCCAGTACTTC. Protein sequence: CSVGRGGETQYF.

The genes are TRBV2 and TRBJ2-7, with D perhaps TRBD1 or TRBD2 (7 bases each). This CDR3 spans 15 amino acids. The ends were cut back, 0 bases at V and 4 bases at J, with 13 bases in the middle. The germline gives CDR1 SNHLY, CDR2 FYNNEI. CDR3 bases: TGTGCCAGCAGTGAAGCGCGGCAGGGGGGGTACGAGCAGTACTTC. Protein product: CASSEARQGGYEQYF.

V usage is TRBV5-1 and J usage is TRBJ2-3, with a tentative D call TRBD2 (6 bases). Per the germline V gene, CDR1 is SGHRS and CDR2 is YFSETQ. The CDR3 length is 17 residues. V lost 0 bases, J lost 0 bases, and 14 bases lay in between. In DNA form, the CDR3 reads TGCGCCAGCAGCTTGGGTTCGGGCGCGGGAAGCACAGATACGCAGTATTTT. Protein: CASSLGSGAGSTDTQYF.

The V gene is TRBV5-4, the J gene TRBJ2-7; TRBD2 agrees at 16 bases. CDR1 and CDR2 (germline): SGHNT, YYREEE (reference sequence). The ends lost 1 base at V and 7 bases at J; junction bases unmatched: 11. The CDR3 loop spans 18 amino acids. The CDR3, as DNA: TGTGCCAGCAGCTTGCTGACCGGGACTAGCGGGAGGGCGAGGGAGCAGTACTTC. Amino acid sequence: CASSLLTGTSGRAREQYF.

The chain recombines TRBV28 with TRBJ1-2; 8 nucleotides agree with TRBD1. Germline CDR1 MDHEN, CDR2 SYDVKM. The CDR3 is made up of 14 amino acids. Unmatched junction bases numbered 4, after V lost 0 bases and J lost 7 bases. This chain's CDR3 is CASSLWQGASGYTF. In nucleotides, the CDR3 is TGTGCCAGCAGTTTATGGCAGGGGGCGAGTGGCTACACCTTC.

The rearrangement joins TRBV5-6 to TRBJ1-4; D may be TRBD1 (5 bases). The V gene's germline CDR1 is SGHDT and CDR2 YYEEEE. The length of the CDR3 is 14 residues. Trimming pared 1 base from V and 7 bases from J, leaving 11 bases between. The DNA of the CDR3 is TGTGCCAGCAGCTTGTATCAGGGAGGTGAAAAACTGTTTTTT. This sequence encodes CASSLYQGGEKLFF.

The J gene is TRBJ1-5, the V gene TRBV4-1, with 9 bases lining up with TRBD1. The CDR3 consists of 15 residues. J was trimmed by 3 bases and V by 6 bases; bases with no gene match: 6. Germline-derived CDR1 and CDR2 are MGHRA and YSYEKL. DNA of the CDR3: TGCGCCAGCAGTCGACAGGGGGAGGACAATCAGCCCCAGCATTTT. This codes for CASSRQGEDNQPQHF.